Below, 7 T cell receptor beta chains from the same sample are listed, as sequenced in a study of cytomegalovirus exposure and HLA in healthy donors. PCR was performed using 60 Vbeta and 13 Jbeta primers. The protocol was immunoSEQ multiplex PCR, while the TCRdb copy is restricted to in-frame clones and leaves out a portion. This table holds 110,000 to 150,000 clones, roughly 9.4% found once. Source material: PBMCs. The source of these receptors is a male donor in good health and CMV-seronegative.

The V and J genes are TRBV5-6 and TRBJ2-1; tentative D call: TRBD2 (6 bases). The CDR3 extends over 15 amino acids. CDR1 is SGHDT and CDR2 is YYEEEE in the germline V gene. V was trimmed by 1 base and J by 3 bases, leaving 11 bases between them. The CDR3 coding sequence is TGTGCCAGCAGCTTGTATGACGGGGGCTACAATGAGCAGTTCTTC. Translating gives CASSLYDGGYNEQFF. The full variable domain, in which reference TRBV5-6 and TRBJ2-1 provide the parts outside the CDR3, is DAGVTQSPTHLIKTRGQQVTLRCSPKSGHDTVSWYQQALGQGPQFIFQYYEEEERQRGNFPDRFSGHQFPNYSSELNVNALLLGDSALYLCASSLYDGGYNEQFFGPGTRLTVL.

The V call is TRBV6-4, the J call TRBJ2-3; 8 bases fit TRBD2. The germline V gene has CDR1 MRHNA and CDR2 SNTAGT. V lost 7 bases and J lost 2; bases outside the gene matches: 8. The CDR3 has 15 amino acids. The CDR3 DNA reads TGTGCCAGCACCCCGACTAGCGCGCCCACAGATACGCAGTATTTT. It codes for CASTPTSAPTDTQYF.

A few counts support this clone. The gene calls are TRBV10-1 and TRBJ2-7; TRBD1 is a possible D gene (6 bases). Germline V lookup: CDR1 WNHNN, CDR2 SYGVQD (reference sequence). Trimming removed 6 bases from V and 0 bases from J, with 9 bases in between. The CDR3 has 13 amino acids. This CDR3 is CASSRTVSYEQYF. CDR3 bases: TGCGCCAGCAGCCGGACAGTCTCCTACGAGCAGTACTTC.

This clone has just a few counts. The chain links TRBV19 to TRBJ1-4, with D unclear. This CDR3 spans 13 amino acids. Trimming shortened V by 5 bases and J by 5 bases, and 9 bases separated the two germline ends. CDR1 and CDR2 (germline): LNHDA, SQIVND (reference sequence). Here the CDR3 DNA reads TGTGCCAGTAGTGCGGAACTGAATGAAAAACTGTTTTTT. It encodes CASSAELNEKLFF. The full variable domain, rest sourced from reference TRBV19 and TRBJ1-4, is DGGITQSPKYLFRKEGQNVTLSCEQNLNHDAMYWYRQDPGQGLRLIYYSQIVNDFQKGDIAEGYSVSREKKESFPLTVTSAQKNPTAFYLCASSAELNEKLFFGSGTQLSVL.

The V and J genes are TRBV9 and TRBJ2-1, with a possible D match to TRBD2 (5 bases). With 0 bases removed from V and 0 bases from J, the gap between germline ends came to 10 bases. This CDR3 has 16 amino acids. CDR1 SGDLS and CDR2 YYNGEE come from the germline V gene. CDR3 residues: CASSVGVSGSYNEQFF. In DNA, the CDR3 is TGTGCCAGCAGCGTAGGGGTGAGCGGCTCCTACAATGAGCAGTTCTTC.

The chain is built from TRBV29-1 and TRBJ2-7; 7 nucleotides line up with TRBD1. The CDR3 spans 14 residues. The germline gives CDR1 SQVTM, CDR2 ANQGSEA. V shed 5 bases and J 0 bases; nucleotides not matched to a gene: 7. In DNA form, the CDR3 reads TGCAGCGTTACCAACAGGGGCAGCTCCTACGAGCAGTACTTC. Translated: CSVTNRGSSYEQYF.

This clone was detected a few times. The chain recombines TRBV7-9 with TRBJ1-1, with D perhaps TRBD1 (6 bases). V was clipped by 5 bases and J by 6 bases, with 10 bases between them. Germline V gives CDR1 SEHNR, CDR2 FQNEAQ (reference sequence). This CDR3 comprises 12 residues. The CDR3 is CASSPGQSEAFF. The CDR3 DNA sequence: TGTGCCAGCAGCCCCGGACAGTCTGAAGCTTTCTTT.